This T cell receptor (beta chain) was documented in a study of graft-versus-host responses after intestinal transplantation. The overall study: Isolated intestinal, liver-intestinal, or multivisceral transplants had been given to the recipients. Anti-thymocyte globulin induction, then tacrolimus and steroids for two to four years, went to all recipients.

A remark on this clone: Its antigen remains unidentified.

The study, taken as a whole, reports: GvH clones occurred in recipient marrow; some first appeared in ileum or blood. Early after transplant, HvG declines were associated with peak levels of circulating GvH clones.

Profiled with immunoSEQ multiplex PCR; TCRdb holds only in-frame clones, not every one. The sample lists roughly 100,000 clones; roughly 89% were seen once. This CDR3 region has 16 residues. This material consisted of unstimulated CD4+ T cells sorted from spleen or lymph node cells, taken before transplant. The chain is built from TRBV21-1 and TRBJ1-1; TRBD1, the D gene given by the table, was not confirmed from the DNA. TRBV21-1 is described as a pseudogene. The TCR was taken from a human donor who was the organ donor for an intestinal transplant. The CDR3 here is CASSKFETGTNTEAFF. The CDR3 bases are TGTGCCAGCAGCAAATTCGAGACAGGAACGAACACTGAAGCTTTCTTT.